This T cell receptor beta chain was recorded in a study of T cells in narcolepsy (dated by TCRdb to 2017 to 2018). About the full investigation: Patients with narcolepsy type 1 or type 2 (NT1, NT2) were enrolled in the study together with healthy control donors. To look for autoreactive T cells in narcolepsy patients that target self-antigens of hypocretin neurons (hypocretin, TRIB2), the study used TCR Vbeta sequencing to follow clonotypes in blood and CSF.

Broader findings and caveats from the paper: Autoreactive clonotypes were reported to be detected serially in the blood of the same patients and of different patients, but not in the blood of healthy controls. Plots that compared CSF and blood CD4+ T cell clonotypes from the same patient highlighted HCRT-specific and TRIB2-specific autoreactive clonotypes. Some blood memory CD4+ repertoires from patients and controls contained no sequences matching autoreactive T cell clones. Numbers of sequenced blood memory CD4+ clonotypes were comparable, averaging approximately 42,000 in patients and roughly 30,000 in controls.

For TCR Vbeta sequencing, memory CD4+ T cells were sorted ex vivo from the peripheral blood of both healthy controls and narcolepsy patients. Comments on this clone: It lacks a known antigen. Base qualities are not at hand, and no much larger clone is one base apart.

Library preparation was by the immunoSEQ multiplex PCR assay. Not all clones reach the TCRdb copy of this immuneACCESS table, which keeps in-frame sequences only. Checked studies attribute under half of the gap to unresolved V genes and leave the rest unexplained. The sample includes fewer than 40,000 clones, with roughly 83% observed a single time. The ten biggest clones cover approximately 1% of the sample. V is pared back by 6 bases and J by 10 bases, with 13 bases lying between the germline termini. The CDR3 starts with the cysteine, ends with the phenylalanine, and has 12 residues. Left in the record is the CDR3 DNA by itself, 36 bases read in frame from the first base. From the germline V gene (reference sequence), CDR1 is SEHNR and CDR2 is FQNEAQ.

The chain links TRBV7-9 with TRBJ2-1; the D gene lacks a confident call. The clonotype originates from a human donor with narcolepsy. Sequenced sample: CD45RA- memory CD4+ T cells from PBMCs. The sample's cell subset or site label, decoded: memory T cells sorted ex vivo from peripheral blood. The CDR3 region reads CASRKDKVEQFF. At the DNA level, the sequence is TGTGCCAGCAGGAAGGATAAGGTCGAGCAGTTCTTC. The full variable domain, with segments outside the CDR3 supplied by the reference TRBV7-9 and TRBJ2-1 proteins, appears as DTGVSQNPRHKITKRGQNVTFRCDPISEHNRLYWYRQTLGQGPEFLTYFQNEAQLEKSRLLSDRFSAERPKGSFSTLEIQRTEQGDSAMYLCASRKDKVEQFFGPGTRLTVL.